The present entry profiles one T cell receptor (beta chain) with its context. Its target is not known. The source of the sample is a study of PD-1 blockade in classical Hodgkin lymphoma. Study-level findings and limits: CD8+ TCR diversity did not rise significantly by C4D1, unlike CD4+.

The assay was immunoSEQ multiplex PCR, and TCRdb's table has in-frame clones only and misses some. The data show 45,000 to 55,000 clones, approximately 73% seen once. All the patients suffered relapse after autologous stem cell transplantation, and brentuximab vedotin exposure differed. This CDR3 spans 14 amino acids. CDR1 SGHTA and CDR2 FQGNSA come from the germline V gene. Trimming took 5 bases from V and 7 from J, leaving 14 bases between them. The V and J genes are TRBV7-2 and TRBJ2-2; D gene ambiguous. The source material was peripheral blood mononuclear cells (PBMCs), sampled before the second cycle of nivolumab. The clonotype was recovered from a human donor with classical Hodgkin lymphoma. CDR3 sequence (DNA): TGTGCCAGCAGCCAACTCATACTGGGCGGGGAGCTGTTTTTT. Its translation is CASSQLILGGELFF. The variable domain in full, completed from reference TRBV7-2 and TRBJ2-2, reads GAGVSQSPSNKVTEKGKDVELRCDPISGHTALYWYRQSLGQGLEFLIYFQGNSAPDKSGLPSDRFSAERTGGSVSTLTIQRTQQEDSAVYLCASSQLILGGELFFGEGSRLTVL.